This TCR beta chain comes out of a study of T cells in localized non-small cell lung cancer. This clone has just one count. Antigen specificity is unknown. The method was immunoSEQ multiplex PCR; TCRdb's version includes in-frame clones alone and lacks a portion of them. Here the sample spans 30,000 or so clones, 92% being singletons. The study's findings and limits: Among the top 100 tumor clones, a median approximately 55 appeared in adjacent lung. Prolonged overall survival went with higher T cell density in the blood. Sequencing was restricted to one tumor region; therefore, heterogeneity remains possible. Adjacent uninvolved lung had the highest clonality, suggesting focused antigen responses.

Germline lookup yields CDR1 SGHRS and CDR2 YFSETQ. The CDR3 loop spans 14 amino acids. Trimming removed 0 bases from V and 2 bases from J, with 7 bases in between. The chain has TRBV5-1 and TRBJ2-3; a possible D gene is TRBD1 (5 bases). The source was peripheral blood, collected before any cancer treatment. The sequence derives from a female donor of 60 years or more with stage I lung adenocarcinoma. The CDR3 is CASSLETATDTQYF. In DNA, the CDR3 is TGCGCCAGCAGCTTGGAGACAGCCACAGATACGCAGTATTTT.